These T cell receptor beta chains were read from a single sample in a study of shared clonotypes between healthy human individuals. Profiling relied on immunoSEQ multiplex PCR, and the TCRdb table lists in-frame clones only, not all of them. This table holds roughly 850,000 clones, around 96% found once. Specimen: naive CD8+ T cells sorted from blood. The receptors derive from a man aged 25-40 years in good health. Each CDR3 is given with its conserved first and last residue. Each record gives: J gene, V gene, clone size, D gene, CDR3 protein, CDR3 DNA. A D gene is named only where the DNA matches it firmly. Clone size is not always given. Where it is, it says once, few, many or a class for expanded clones.

>TRBJ2-7|TRBV9|once|TRBD2
CASSGLAGDYEQYF
TGTGCCAGCAGCGGGCTAGCGGGAGACTACGAGCAGTACTTC
>TRBJ2-1|TRBV28|NA|NA
CASSLALAFYNEQFF
TGTGCCAGCAGTTTAGCCCTAGCGTTCTACAATGAGCAGTTCTTC
>TRBJ2-1|TRBV29-1|NA|TRBD2
CSVEQAGGYNEQFF
TGCAGCGTCGAACAAGCGGGAGGCTACAATGAGCAGTTCTTC
>TRBJ2-1|TRBV7-9|NA|TRBD2
CASSFSGRARDEQFF
TGTGCCAGCAGCTTTAGCGGGAGGGCCCGCGATGAGCAGTTCTTC
>TRBJ2-5|TRBV7-9|NA|TRBD2
CASSLKPAGVEETQYF
TGTGCCAGCAGCTTAAAACCAGCGGGAGTAGAAGAGACCCAGTACTTC
>TRBJ1-1|TRBV7-9|NA|NA
CASTPLQVGNTEAFF
TGTGCCAGCACCCCTCTGCAGGTGGGGAACACTGAAGCTTTCTTT
>TRBJ1-2|TRBV2|NA|NA
CASSAGEAPNYGYTF
TGTGCCAGCAGTGCGGGGGAGGCACCTAACTATGGCTACACCTTC
>TRBJ2-3|TRBV14|NA|TRBD2
CASSQTLGTSGSGTDTQYF
TGTGCCAGCAGCCAAACGTTAGGGACTAGCGGGAGCGGCACAGATACGCAGTATTTT
>TRBJ2-7|TRBV27|NA|NA
CASSLLGYEQYF
TGTGCCAGCAGTTTGTTGGGCTACGAGCAGTACTTC
>TRBJ2-5|TRBV29-1|NA|NA
CSVEWQKETQYF
TGCAGCGTTGAGTGGCAGAAAGAGACCCAGTACTTC
>TRBJ2-7|TRBV6-1|NA|NA
CASSDRNYEQYF
TGTGCCAGCAGCGACAGGAACTACGAGCAGTACTTC
>TRBJ2-1|TRBV7-6|NA|NA
CASSRGRIDEQFF
TGTGCCAGCAGTCGGGGGAGAATCGATGAGCAGTTCTTC
>TRBJ2-1|TRBV9|NA|NA
CASSVGRGNEQFF
TGTGCCAGCAGCGTAGGAAGGGGAAACGAGCAGTTCTTC
>TRBJ1-4|TRBV7-9|NA|NA
CASSLVEYGGKLFF
TGTGCCAGCAGCTTAGTGGAATATGGCGGAAAACTGTTTTTT
>TRBJ2-7|TRBV5-1|NA|TRBD2
CASSLGTSGRNAYEQYF
TGCGCCAGCAGCTTAGGGACTAGCGGGAGAAACGCCTACGAGCAGTACTTC
>TRBJ2-3|TRBV29-1|NA|TRBD2
CSVNGVSGNTDTQYF
TGCAGCGTTAACGGGGTTAGCGGGAACACAGATACGCAGTATTTT
>TRBJ2-5|TRBV2|NA|NA
CASMGGRETQYF
TGTGCCAGCATGGGAGGACGGGAGACCCAGTACTTC
>TRBJ1-4|TRBV29-1|NA|NA
CSVKQGSNEKLFF
TGCAGCGTCAAACAGGGATCTAATGAAAAACTGTTTTTT
>TRBJ2-3|TRBV2|NA|TRBD2
CASRGLAGKDTQYF
TGTGCCAGCAGGGGACTAGCGGGTAAAGATACGCAGTATTTT
>TRBJ2-3|TRBV18|NA|NA
CASSPLAVASTDTQYF
TGTGCCAGCTCACCACTAGCTGTAGCTAGCACAGATACGCAGTATTTT
>TRBJ2-7|TRBV9|once|TRBD2
CASSGVGLAGGEQYF
TGTGCCAGCAGCGGAGTCGGACTAGCGGGAGGCGAGCAGTACTTC
>TRBJ2-1|TRBV7-3|NA|NA
CASSYNWGEQFF
TGTGCCAGCAGCTACAATTGGGGTGAGCAGTTCTTC
>TRBJ2-1|TRBV2|NA|NA
CASSQGHGGPSAISSYNEQFF
TGTGCCAGCAGCCAGGGACATGGGGGGCCATCTGCCATAAGCTCCTACAATGAGCAGTTCTTC
>TRBJ2-7|TRBV27|once|NA
CASSPTGLEQYF
TGTGCCAGCAGTCCTACGGGGTTGGAGCAGTACTTC
>TRBJ2-7|TRBV29-1|NA|NA
CSVEVGSYEQYF
TGCAGCGTTGAAGTAGGGTCCTACGAGCAGTACTTC
>TRBJ2-7|TRBV5-1|NA|TRBD1
CASSPFRTGGPYEQYF
TGCGCCAGCAGCCCCTTCAGGACAGGGGGGCCCTACGAGCAGTACTTC